The 13 T cell receptor beta chains presented below share a single source sample, sequenced in a study of shared clonotypes between healthy human individuals. The data were produced by immunoSEQ multiplex PCR, yet TCRdb's version contains in-frame clones alone and is incomplete. The sample holds 950,000 to 1,100,000 clones; 78% are singletons and the top ten take around 0.61%. Sequencing was performed on memory CD4+ T cells from PBMCs. Stated subset: CD45RA-negative fraction. These receptors all come from a man between 18 and 35 years old in good health. Some clones in this sample may be carry-over from other donors' samples.

This clone has a count of ten or more. The chain employs TRBV5-1 and TRBJ2-7; 8 bases fit TRBD1. The V gene end was trimmed by 0 bases and the J gene end by 1 base; junction bases not matched to a gene: 6. The CDR3 covers 16 residues. Germline assignment: CDR1 SGHRS and CDR2 YFSETQ. CDR3 in amino acids: CASSLAGRTGSYEQYF. In DNA, the CDR3 is TGCGCCAGCAGCTTGGCGGGTAGGACAGGGTCCTACGAGCAGTACTTC. The full variable domain, rest sourced from reference TRBV5-1 and TRBJ2-7, is KAGVTQTPRYLIKTRGQQVTLSCSPISGHRSVSWYQQTPGQGLQFLFEYFSETQRNKGNFPGRFSGRQFSNSRSEMNVSTLELGDSALYLCASSLAGRTGSYEQYFGPGTRLTVT.

As concerns this clone: A much more abundant neighbour one base away suggests this may be a read error. The chain links TRBV7-2 to TRBJ2-7; D unresolved. The CDR3 spans 11 residues. Per the germline V gene, CDR1 is SGHTA and CDR2 is FQGNSA. V lost 5 bases, J lost 3 bases, and 5 bases lay in between. The CDR3 loop reads CASSRHYEQYF. In DNA, the CDR3 is TGTGCCAGCAGCCGACACTACGAGCAGTACTTC. Full variable domain (rest looked up from reference TRBV7-2 and TRBJ2-7): GAGVSQSPSNKVTEKGKDVELRCDPISGHTALYWYRQSLGQGLEFLIYFQGNSAPDKSGLPSDRFSAERTGGSVSTLTIQRTQQEDSAVYLCASSRHYEQYFGPGTRLTVT.

This sequence joins TRBV5-4 and TRBJ1-1, with 7 positions matching TRBD1. The length of the CDR3 is 16 residues. With V trimmed by 1 base and J by 1 base, 7 bases remained unmatched. The germline gives CDR1 SGHNT, CDR2 YYREEE (reference sequence). The DNA of the CDR3 is TGTGCCAGCAGCTTGAGTTCTGGGACAGCGAACACTGAAGCTTTCTTT. Protein sequence: CASSLSSGTANTEAFF.

The V and J genes are TRBV10-3 and TRBJ1-1; the D is unclear. Germline CDR1 and CDR2: ENHRY and SYGVKD. The CDR3 runs 13 residues. The ends were cut back, 0 bases at V and 5 bases at J, with 7 bases in the middle. The CDR3 DNA sequence: TGTGCCATCAGTGAGTCCTCTGGGACTGAAGCTTTCTTT. This gives the protein CAISESSGTEAFF.

Only one count was recorded for this clone. This chain uses TRBV9 with TRBJ2-5, with D possibly called TRBD1 or TRBD2 (5 bases each). V lost 4 bases and J 0 bases, leaving 16 bases between the germline ends. Germline V gives CDR1 SGDLS, CDR2 YYNGEE. The CDR3 covers 16 residues. CDR3: CASSSGTNIYQETQYF. CDR3 in DNA: TGTGCCAGCAGCTCCGGGACCAACATATACCAAGAGACCCAGTACTTC.

The gene calls are TRBV6-6 and TRBJ2-1; D may correspond to TRBD1 or TRBD2 (5 bases each). The CDR3 extends over 14 amino acids. CDR1 is MNHNY, CDR2 SVGAGI, per germline (reference sequence). V lost 6 bases, J lost 4 bases, and 13 bases lay in between. The DNA for the CDR3 is TGTGCCAGCAGATACCGGGACCTGTACAATGAGCAGTTCTTC. Translated: CASRYRDLYNEQFF.

As DNA, the CDR3 is TGCGCCAGCAGCCAAGGGGCAGGGGGTTCGTACGAGCAGTACTTC. This sequence encodes CASSQGAGGSYEQYF. V usage is TRBV4-3 and J usage is TRBJ2-7; 7 bases map to TRBD1. From germline, CDR1 is LGHNA and CDR2 YSLEER. The CDR3 is 15 residues long. Trimming removed 1 base from V and 4 bases from J; junction bases left unmatched: 7.

This clone was seen only a few times. The gene calls are TRBV28 and TRBJ1-2, with D unclear. CDR1 is MDHEN and CDR2 is SYDVKM in the germline V gene. Trimming cost V 4 bases and J 4 bases, with 10 bases left between them. The CDR3 loop spans 13 amino acids. CDR3 coding DNA: TGTGCCAGCAGTTCTTGGGCAGGCTATGGCTACACCTTC. Protein: CASSSWAGYGYTF.

The rearrangement links TRBV10-2 to TRBJ2-5; 8 nucleotides line up with TRBD2. This CDR3 is built from 14 residues. Germline V gene sequence: CDR1 WSHSY, CDR2 SAAADI. V shed 6 bases, J shed 5 bases, and the junction held 8 bases outside the gene matches. CDR3 loop: CASRDSGMGETQYF. The CDR3, as DNA: TGCGCCAGCAGGGATAGCGGGATGGGGGAGACCCAGTACTTC.

This clone came up a few times. The chain carries TRBV27 and TRBJ2-2; 13 bases match TRBD2. Germline V lookup: CDR1 MNHEY, CDR2 SMNVEV (reference sequence). V was pared by 4 bases and J by 5 bases, with 16 bases of the junction left unmatched. The CDR3 spans 20 residues. The CDR3 DNA sequence: TGTGCCAGCAGTTCCCGTAGTGTCGGACTAGCGGGAGCTTATACCGGGGAGCTGTTTTTT. This codes for CASSSRSVGLAGAYTGELFF.

The V gene is TRBV27, the J gene TRBJ1-2, with D unresolved. This CDR3 has 14 amino acids. The germline V gene has CDR1 MNHEY and CDR2 SMNVEV (reference sequence). V was cut by 5 bases and J by 3 bases, with 13 bases left in between. In nucleotides, the CDR3 is TGTGCCAGCAGTCGGGATCCCTGGTACTATGGCTACACCTTC. Translation gives CASSRDPWYYGYTF.

The chain joins TRBV2 to TRBJ2-1; TRBD2 might be the D (6 bases). CDR3 length: 12 amino acids. Deletions cut 11 bases from V and 5 bases from J, with 13 bases between. Germline-derived CDR1 and CDR2 are SNHLY and FYNNEI. CDR3: CAAWGGDNEQFF. For the CDR3, the DNA is TGTGCCGCGTGGGGCGGGGACAATGAGCAGTTCTTC.

This clone occurred a few times. The chain joins TRBV7-2 to TRBJ2-5; perhaps TRBD2 as D (5 bases). From germline, CDR1 is SGHTA and CDR2 FQGNSA. Trimming stripped 4 bases from V and 5 bases from J, with 14 bases between. This CDR3 contains 14 residues. CDR3 nucleotides: TGTGCCAGCAGCTACTTCGGGCGGACTGAGACCCAGTACTTC. It is translated as CASSYFGRTETQYF.